The 9 T cell receptor beta chains reported below all come from one sample, sequenced in a study of OX40 agonist ivuxolimab in advanced cancers. Measured with immunoSEQ multiplex PCR; TCRdb has only the in-frame clones, and not every one. The sample shows 70,000 to 75,000 clones, more than 85% of them seen only once. This material consisted of CD4+ or CD8+ T cells sorted from blood, taken in a trial of the OX40 agonist ivuxolimab. The source of these receptors is an adult with an advanced solid tumor such as melanoma, head and neck, liver or kidney cancer.

This clone was found a few times. The chain joins TRBV5-1 to TRBJ2-5; 9 bases line up with TRBD1. The germline CDR1 and CDR2 sequences are SGHRS and YFSETQ. The V and J ends lost 4 bases and 5 bases, in that order; junction bases with no gene match: 12. CDR3 length: 16 amino acids. This CDR3 reads CASSGRDRDFIETQYF. CDR3 DNA: TGCGCCAGCAGCGGCCGGGACAGGGATTTTATCGAGACCCAGTACTTC.

This rearrangement joins TRBV6-5 to TRBJ2-3; 11 bases line up with TRBD2. The CDR3 contains 14 residues. V dropped 6 bases and J dropped 5; count of bases not matched to a gene: 4. CDR1 and CDR2 (germline): MNHEY, SVGAGI. The DNA of the CDR3 is TGTGCCAGCAGGCTAGCGGGAGGACGAGATACGCAGTATTTT. Amino acids: CASRLAGGRDTQYF.

The rearrangement links TRBV19 to TRBJ2-5, with 7 bases matching TRBD1. There are 15 residues in the CDR3. V gave up 1 base and J gave up 4 bases; unmatched junction bases: 6. Per germline, CDR1 LNHDA and CDR2 SQIVND (reference sequence). This CDR3 is CASSIAARGSETQYF. The CDR3 DNA reads as TGTGCCAGTAGTATAGCCGCCAGGGGGTCAGAGACCCAGTACTTC.

This clone has more than one count but fewer than ten. This chain joins TRBV18 and TRBJ2-2, with a tentative D call TRBD1 (6 bases). This CDR3 is 14 amino acids long. The germline V and J ends were trimmed by 2 bases and 4 bases, with 8 bases remaining between them. Germline V lookup: CDR1 KGHSH, CDR2 LQKENI. The CDR3 region is CASSPGGSTGELFF. In DNA form, the CDR3 reads TGTGCCAGCTCACCAGGGGGCAGCACCGGGGAGCTGTTTTTT. The full variable domain, its missing parts supplied by reference TRBV18 and TRBJ2-2, is NAGVMQNPRHLVRRRGQEARLRCSPMKGHSHVYWYRQLPEEGLKFMVYLQKENIIDESGMPKERFSAEFPKEGPSILRIQQVVRGDSAAYFCASSPGGSTGELFFGEGSRLTVL.

V and J are TRBV30 and TRBJ1-5, with D hard to call. With 0 bases removed from V and 5 bases from J, the gap between germline ends came to 8 bases. Per germline, CDR1 GTSNPN and CDR2 SVGIG (reference sequence). The CDR3 covers 13 residues. CDR3 residues: CAWSVTADQPQHF. The CDR3, as DNA: TGTGCCTGGAGTGTAACCGCGGATCAGCCCCAGCATTTT.

This chain connects TRBV7-2 to TRBJ2-3; TRBD2 agrees at 12 bases. V was clipped by 5 bases and J by 5 bases; unmatched bases: 2. Germline-derived CDR1 and CDR2 are SGHTA and FQGNSA. The CDR3 covers 14 residues. CDR3 sequence (DNA): TGTGCCAGCAGCCGGGGACTAGCGGGAGATACGCAGTATTTT. Translation gives CASSRGLAGDTQYF.

The J gene is TRBJ2-1, the V gene TRBV18; 12 bases fit TRBD2. The CDR3 extends over 15 amino acids. Unmatched junction bases numbered 2, after V lost 1 base and J lost 7 bases. Germline V lookup: CDR1 KGHSH, CDR2 LQKENI. This CDR3 is CASSPLTSGSNEQFF. CDR3 nucleotide sequence: TGTGCCAGCTCACCACTGACTAGCGGGAGTAATGAGCAGTTCTTC.

The chain joins TRBV28 to TRBJ2-3; D is unclear. The CDR3 consists of 13 residues. CDR1 and CDR2 (germline): MDHEN, SYDVKM. Trimming took off 1 base at V and 2 bases at J, with 4 bases between the two ends. This CDR3 reads CASSLSATDTQYF. Here the CDR3 DNA reads TGTGCCAGCAGTTTATCGGCCACAGATACGCAGTATTTT.

Here the CDR3 reads CASSLALGQTYEQYF. The CDR3 nucleotides are TGCGCCAGCAGCTTGGCCCTTGGACAGACCTACGAGCAGTACTTC. The chain employs TRBV5-1 and TRBJ2-7, with D tentatively TRBD1 (6 bases). Germline assignment: CDR1 SGHRS and CDR2 YFSETQ. Trimming took off 0 bases at V and 2 bases at J, with 12 bases between the two ends. The CDR3 extends over 15 amino acids.